Listed below are T cell receptor beta chains from one sample, sequenced in a study of cytomegalovirus exposure and HLA in healthy donors. Assay: immunoSEQ multiplex PCR; the TCRdb copy retains only in-frame clones and omits some. The table has approximately 300,000 clones, 86% seen once. The sample was PBMCs. These receptors all stem from a woman aged 18 to 35 in good health and CMV-seronegative. Each CDR3 is given with its conserved first and last residue. The D gene is left open where the match is weak. Clone size appears in some rows only: once, few, many, or a class for an expanded clone.

v_call	j_call	clone_size	d_call	cdr3_nt	cdr3_aa
TRBV4-3	TRBJ2-1	-	-	TGCGCCAGCAGCCAAGATGAGGTAGCGGCAGCCAGCGGCGATGAGCAGTTCTTC	CASSQDEVAAASGDEQFF
TRBV5-1	TRBJ2-7	-	TRBD2	TGCGCCAGCAGCGAACTAGCGGGCTACGAGCAGTACTTC	CASSELAGYEQYF
TRBV5-6	TRBJ1-1	once	-	TGTGCCAGCAGCTTGTTTGCGTATTCGAACACTGAAGCTTTCTTT	CASSLFAYSNTEAFF
TRBV4-1	TRBJ2-4	-	-	TGCGCCAGCAGCCTTGGCCGCTCCCGGGATCTCAAAAACATTCAGTACTTC	CASSLGRSRDLKNIQYF
TRBV7-6	TRBJ2-5	-	-	TGTGCCAGCAGCTACGCACAGGGCAACCAAGAGACCCAGTACTTC	CASSYAQGNQETQYF
TRBV28	TRBJ2-7	-	TRBD1	TGTGCCAGCAGTTTATACACACAGGGGGCGGGAAGCTCCTACGAGCAGTACTTC	CASSLYTQGAGSSYEQYF
TRBV6-4	TRBJ2-1	-	-	TGTGCCAGCAGTGACTCGAATTGGGTGGAGGGTGAGCAGTTCTTC	CASSDSNWVEGEQFF
TRBV5-1	TRBJ2-7	once	TRBD2	TGCGCCAGCAGCGTAACTAGCGGTGACTACGAGCAGTACTTC	CASSVTSGDYEQYF
TRBV6-6	TRBJ2-7	-	TRBD1	TGTGCCAGCACCCCCGGGACAGGGTTCCACGAGCAGTACTTC	CASTPGTGFHEQYF
TRBV29-1	TRBJ2-3	-	TRBD2	TGCAGCGTTGGCGGGAGGGTCACAGATACGCAGTATTTT	CSVGGRVTDTQYF
TRBV29-1	TRBJ2-2	-	TRBD1	TGCAGCGTCCCCAGGACAGGGGGCGGTGGGTACACCGGGGAGCTGTTTTTT	CSVPRTGGGGYTGELFF
TRBV27	TRBJ2-4	-	TRBD1	TGTGCCACCAGCAAGATGAGGGGGCTAGGTAAAAACATTCAGTACTTC	CATSKMRGLGKNIQYF
TRBV5-1	TRBJ2-7	-	TRBD2	TGCGCCAGCAGCCTGCGGGAGGACCCCTACGAGCAGTACTTC	CASSLREDPYEQYF
TRBV7-2	TRBJ2-7	few	-	TGTGCCAGCAGCTTGGCCCCCGGGGGAAGTCTCGAGCAGTACTTC	CASSLAPGGSLEQYF
TRBV11-2	TRBJ2-3	-	-	TGTGCCAGCAGCTTAGAGGGCTTAAACACAGATACGCAGTATTTT	CASSLEGLNTDTQYF
TRBV29-1	TRBJ1-5	-	-	TGCAGCGTTGGAGAACGCCTGGCACAGCATTTT	CSVGERLAQHF
TRBV6-5	TRBJ2-7	-	-	TGTGCCAGCAGTTACGGGGCAGGGACTGGCGAGCAGTACTTC	CASSYGAGTGEQYF
TRBV4-3	TRBJ2-4	-	-	TGCGCCAGCAGCCAAGATCGGGTAGCCAAAAACATTCAGTACTTC	CASSQDRVAKNIQYF
TRBV5-1	TRBJ2-4	-	TRBD1	TGCGCCAGCAGCTTGGCAGGGGGCAAAAACATTCAGTACTTC	CASSLAGGKNIQYF
TRBV18	TRBJ2-7	-	-	TGTGCCAGCTCACTGAGACAGCAGTCCAACGAGCAGTACTTC	CASSLRQQSNEQYF
TRBV27	TRBJ2-7	-	TRBD1	TGTGCCAGCAGTTTAGCAGGGACAGGGTCCTACGAGCAGTACTTC	CASSLAGTGSYEQYF
TRBV4-1	TRBJ2-6	-	TRBD1	TGCGCCAGCAGCCAAGCCCGGGACAGCTTCTCTGGGGCCAACGTCCTGACTTTC	CASSQARDSFSGANVLTF
TRBV27	TRBJ2-3	few	-	TGTGCCAGCAGTTACATCTCAGGGGCAGATACGCAGTATTTT	CASSYISGADTQYF
TRBV11-2	TRBJ1-5	-	TRBD1	TGTGCCAGCAGCTTAGTAGCAGGGGGCCCCAATCAGCCCCAGCATTTT	CASSLVAGGPNQPQHF
TRBV7-2	TRBJ2-1	-	TRBD2	TGTGCCAGCAGCTTAGTAGCGGGAGTTAACGTTAACAATGAGCAGTTCTTC	CASSLVAGVNVNNEQFF
TRBV27	TRBJ2-1	-	TRBD2	TGTGCCAGCGCAGCGGGGGAGTCTCTGCATGAGCAGTTCTTC	CASAAGESLHEQFF
TRBV15	TRBJ2-1	-	-	TGTGCCACCAGAGGGATAGCGGATGAGCAGTTCTTC	CATRGIADEQFF
TRBV6-5	TRBJ2-2	few	TRBD2	TGTGCCAGCAGGCGGGGGAGAGTCACCGGGGAGCTGTTTTTT	CASRRGRVTGELFF
TRBV2	TRBJ2-1	once	TRBD1	TGTGCCAGCGGCCGGGACAGCTCCTACAATGAGCAGTTCTTC	CASGRDSSYNEQFF
TRBV6-5	TRBJ1-2	-	-	TGTGCCAGCAGTCCTACCGGAGGGACTCGTGGCTACACCTTC	CASSPTGGTRGYTF
TRBV27	TRBJ2-5	-	TRBD1	TGTGCCAGCAGGTCCAACAGGGGCCCGGGGACCCAGTACTTC	CASRSNRGPGTQYF
TRBV6-6	TRBJ2-1	-	TRBD2	TGTGCCACCGCGACCGGGACTAGCGGTCGTGAGCAGTTCTTC	CATATGTSGREQFF
TRBV6-5	TRBJ1-2	-	TRBD1	TGTGCCAGCAGTTACACCCGGACAGGGGAGGCTGGCTACACCTTC	CASSYTRTGEAGYTF
TRBV7-3	TRBJ2-7	-	-	TGTGCCAGCAGCCAAGGACAGCCTAGCTCCTACGAGCAGTACTTC	CASSQGQPSSYEQYF
TRBV29-1	TRBJ2-3	-	TRBD2	TGCAGCGTTCAAGCGGGAGGGCCGTCAGATACGCAGTATTTT	CSVQAGGPSDTQYF
TRBV4-3	TRBJ2-1	-	TRBD2	TGCGCCAGCAGCGTACGACTAGCGGGGGCCTACAATGAGCAGTTCTTC	CASSVRLAGAYNEQFF
TRBV11-3	TRBJ2-1	-	TRBD2	TGTGCCAGCAGCTTTATGCTAGCGGCCTACAATGAGCAGTTCTTC	CASSFMLAAYNEQFF
TRBV20-1	TRBJ1-1	-	-	TGCAGTGCTAGGGGGGGCACTGAAGCTTTCTTT	CSARGGTEAFF
TRBV19	TRBJ1-3	-	-	TGTGCCAGCCAGATAGGGGCTGGAAACACCATATATTTT	CASQIGAGNTIYF
TRBV2	TRBJ2-1	-	TRBD2	TGTGCCAGCAGTCAACTAGCGAGCAGCTCCTACAATGAGCAGTTCTTC	CASSQLASSSYNEQFF
TRBV6-5	TRBJ2-7	-	-	TGTGCCAGCAGCCTCGCGGAAAACGGTTACGAGCAGTACTTC	CASSLAENGYEQYF
TRBV10-3	TRBJ1-3	-	TRBD1	TGTGCCATCAGTGGGACAGGGAGTGGAAACACCATATATTTT	CAISGTGSGNTIYF
TRBV15	TRBJ1-1	-	-	TGTGCCACCAGCAGAGGTGCAGGGGCGAACACTGAAGCTTTCTTT	CATSRGAGANTEAFF
TRBV5-4	TRBJ1-1	-	TRBD1	TGTGCCAGCAGCCGCCAGGGGGGGGGACAGGGAAACACTGAAGCTTTCTTT	CASSRQGGGQGNTEAFF
TRBV7-9	TRBJ1-1	-	-	TGTGCCAGCAGCCGAAACCCTGGGACAATGAACACTGAAGCTTTCTTT	CASSRNPGTMNTEAFF
TRBV9	TRBJ1-4	-	-	TGTGCCAGCAGCGTAGAGGAGGGCCGAAAACTGTTTTTT	CASSVEEGRKLFF
TRBV5-1	TRBJ2-7	once	-	TGCGCCAGCAGCTTCCAGGGTGGGGAGCAGTACTTC	CASSFQGGEQYF
TRBV10-3	TRBJ2-2	-	-	TGTGCCATCAAGGCAGGGCCCAACACCGGGGAGCTGTTTTTT	CAIKAGPNTGELFF
TRBV2	TRBJ1-3	-	-	TGTGCCAGCAGGGAGATAAACACCATATATTTT	CASREINTIYF
TRBV10-3	TRBJ1-2	-	-	TGTGCCATCAGTGAGTCGTTGGGGGCGCAGGGCTACACCTTC	CAISESLGAQGYTF
TRBV9	TRBJ1-2	-	TRBD1	TGTGCCAGCAGCGAAGGCCACAGGGGCCAGTATGGCTACACCTTC	CASSEGHRGQYGYTF
TRBV5-6	TRBJ2-7	once	-	TGTGCCAGCAGCGGGTTGGGCGGGGCCTACGAGCAGTACTTC	CASSGLGGAYEQYF
TRBV6-1	TRBJ2-4	-	TRBD2	TGTGCCAGCAGGGGGGGAGGGAACATTCAGTACTTC	CASRGGGNIQYF
TRBV6-4	TRBJ2-3	once	-	TGTGCCAGCAGTGACAGGGGGATTGGAGATACGCAGTATTTT	CASSDRGIGDTQYF
TRBV7-2	TRBJ2-1	few	TRBD2	TGTGCCAGCAGCTCCGAGCGGGAGAGTGAGCAGTTCTTC	CASSSERESEQFF